The 29 T cell receptor beta chains given below trace back to one sample, sequenced in a study of T and B cells in COVID-19 patients. Multiplex PCR with BIOMED2 TRB-A/B primer pools amplified TRB rearrangements. TCRdb reprocessed the multiplex PCR reads with MiXCR, giving one entry per CDR3 protein. The data contain roughly 8,000 distinct CDR3 sequences, approximately 30% of them singletons. From blood, about 240-550 ng of genomic DNA served as TRB template. The sequenced sample consisted of blood. The receptors derive from a human donor who had recovered from COVID-19.

Comment on this clonotype: With a much larger clone just one base away, this may be a read error. This chain joins TRBV29-1 and TRBJ1-5, with D perhaps matching TRBD1 (5 bases). The CDR3 runs 14 residues. Per germline, CDR1 SQVTM and CDR2 ANQGSEA. Written as DNA, the CDR3 is TGCAGCGTTGGGACATCCCGAGGAGATCAGCCCCAGAATTTT. This encodes CSVGTSRGDQPQNF. Combining the CDR3 with reference TRBV29-1 and TRBJ1-5 gives the whole variable domain SAVISQKPSRDICQRGTSLTIQCQVDSQVTMMFWYRQQPGQSLTLIATANQGSEATYESGFVIDKFPISRPNLTFSTLTVSNMSPEDSSIYLCSVGTSRGDQPQNFGDGTRLSIL.

CDR3 residues: CASSISGQENEKLFF. Written as DNA, the CDR3 is TGCGCCAGCAGCATTTCGGGACAAGAAAATGAAAAACTGTTTTTT. This sequence joins TRBV5-1 and TRBJ1-4, with D perhaps TRBD1 (6 bases). Germline V CDR1 and CDR2: SGHRS, YFSETQ. V was trimmed by 4 bases and J by 5 bases, leaving 15 bases between them. The CDR3 has 15 amino acids.

Concerning this clonotype itself: A much larger clone lies one base from this, so it may be a read error. The chain has TRBV6-4 and TRBJ2-1; 11 bases are a match to TRBD2. This CDR3 has 15 residues. With 7 bases clipped from V and 3 bases from J, the junction kept 5 bases outside the gene matches. Per germline, CDR1 MRHNA and CDR2 SNTAGT. CDR3 sequence (DNA): TGTGCCAGCATTGGTAGCGGGGGGGGCTACAATGAGCAGTTCTTC. It is translated as CASIGSGGGYNEQFF.

The CDR3, as DNA: TGTGCCACCAGTGGGGGTTTGGACACTGAAGCTTTCTTT. Translated: CATSGGLDTEAFF. V is TRBV24-1 and J is TRBJ1-1; unclear D gene. The CDR3 has 13 amino acids. Deletions cut 5 bases from V and 3 bases from J, with 9 bases between. Germline-derived CDR1 and CDR2 are KGHDR and SFDVKD.

A note on this clonotype: A read error may explain this, as a much larger clone is one base away. This CDR3 fails to terminate in the conserved phenylalanine or tryptophan, so it likely reflects a read error. J is TRBJ2-1 and V is TRBV6-5; TRBD2 matches 8 bases. The CDR3 is 16 residues long. V dropped 5 bases and J dropped 0; count of bases not matched to a gene: 6. CDR1 is MNHEY, CDR2 SVGAGI, per germline. The chain's CDR3 is CASSSLRGASYNEQFL. Here the CDR3 DNA reads TGTGCCAGCAGTAGCTTGCGGGGGGCCTCCTACAATGAGCAGTTCCTC.

This clonotype is medium-sized by share. The chain is built from TRBV19 and TRBJ2-3; 12 bases line up with TRBD2. V gave up 4 bases and J gave up 4 bases; unmatched junction bases: 9. The germline gives CDR1 LNHDA, CDR2 SQIVND (reference sequence). The CDR3 runs to 17 residues. The DNA for the CDR3 is TGTGCCAGTAGTAGGACTAGCGGGGCAGGTTCGGCAGATACGCAGTATTTT. This codes for CASSRTSGAGSADTQYF. The full variable domain, in which reference TRBV19 and TRBJ2-3 provide the parts outside the CDR3, is DGGITQSPKYLFRKEGQNVTLSCEQNLNHDAMYWYRQDPGQGLRLIYYSQIVNDFQKGDIAEGYSVSREKKESFPLTVTSAQKNPTAFYLCASSRTSGAGSADTQYFGPGTRLTVL.

A remark on this clonotype: A much larger clone is a single base away; this may be a read error. J is TRBJ2-5 and V is TRBV6-2 or TRBV6-3; no clear D gene. The J call may be wrong; the DNA end is better matched by TRBJ2-7. The germline CDR1 and CDR2 sequences are MNHEY and SVGEGT. CDR3 length: 12 amino acids. CDR3 residues: CASSYPGYEQYF. The CDR3, as DNA: TGTGCCAGCAGTTATCCAGGCTACGAGCAGTACTTC.

This clonotype has just one count. The chain joins TRBV6-1 to TRBJ1-5, with D uncertain. The CDR3 length is 15 residues. Germline assignment: CDR1 MNHNS and CDR2 SASEGT. Trimming took off 5 bases at V and 1 base at J, with 12 bases between the two ends. CDR3 nucleotide sequence: TGTGCCAGCAGTCAACCCAGGCGCAGCAATCAGCCCCAGCATTTT. Translated, it gives CASSQPRRSNQPQHF.

By frequency in the sample, this clonotype is medium-sized. The V and J genes are TRBV19 and TRBJ2-2; the match to TRBD1 covers 9 bases. The CDR3 has 14 amino acids. V was clipped by 5 bases and J by 6 bases; unmatched bases: 4. Germline CDR1 LNHDA, CDR2 SQIVND (reference sequence). The CDR3 DNA reads TGTGCCAGTAGTTCGAGACAGGGGGCCGGGGAGCTGTTTTTT. This gives the protein CASSSRQGAGELFF.

This chain links TRBV5-1 with TRBJ1-1, with 9 bases lining up with TRBD1. The CDR3 covers 15 residues. Germline V gives CDR1 SGHRS, CDR2 YFSETQ. The V segment lost 0 bases and the J segment 5 bases; nucleotides outside the gene matches: 5. Here the CDR3 DNA reads TGCGCCAGCAGCTTGGGCCTGGACAGGGGAACTGAAGCTTTCTTT. This gives the protein CASSLGLDRGTEAFF.

By sample fraction, this clonotype is medium-sized. The rearrangement uses TRBV6-5 and TRBJ2-1; TRBD1 aligns across 7 bases. Per germline, CDR1 MNHEY and CDR2 SVGAGI. Trimming at V came to 4 bases and at J to 7 bases, leaving 7 bases not matched to a gene. There are 14 residues in the CDR3. The CDR3 spells CASSSGQDLNEQFF. Here the CDR3 DNA reads TGTGCCAGCAGTTCTGGACAGGATCTAAATGAGCAGTTCTTC.

This clonotype was observed a few times. The chain is built from TRBV4-3 and TRBJ2-7; the match to TRBD1 covers 10 bases. V was pared by 1 base and J by 5 bases, with 2 bases of the junction left unmatched. The CDR3 is 14 amino acids. Per the germline V gene, CDR1 is LGHNA and CDR2 is YSLEER. This CDR3 reads CASSQVGQGNEQYF. DNA of the CDR3: TGCGCCAGCAGCCAAGTGGGACAGGGGAACGAGCAGTACTTC.

This clonotype qualifies as medium-sized (0.01 to 0.1%). This sequence joins TRBV6-2 or TRBV6-3 and TRBJ2-6; 8 bases map to TRBD1. CDR1 and CDR2 from the germline V gene are MNHEY and SVGEGT. V gave up 6 bases and J gave up 0 bases; unmatched junction bases: 4. The CDR3 spans 16 residues. CDR3 coding DNA: TGTGCCAGCAGCCCGGGACAGGACTCTGGGGCCAACGTCCTGACTTTC. It codes for CASSPGQDSGANVLTF.

This clonotype turned up a few times. The chain couples TRBV20-1 to TRBJ2-1; D is possibly TRBD1 (7 bases). V was pared by 7 bases and J by 8 bases, with 18 bases between. There are 13 residues in the CDR3. Germline V gene data show CDR1 as DFQATT and CDR2 as SNEGSKA (reference sequence). DNA of the CDR3: TGCAGTGTCAGGGGGGATTCTAGAGATGAGCAGTTCTTC. Translating gives CSVRGDSRDEQFF.

This chain uses TRBV5-1 with TRBJ1-2, with D tentatively TRBD1 (6 bases). Germline V gene sequence: CDR1 SGHRS, CDR2 YFSETQ. This CDR3 spans 15 amino acids. Between the trimmed V and J ends, which lost 0 bases and 1 base, there was a span of 10 bases. The CDR3 sequence: CASSLEGGNNYGYTF. The CDR3 DNA reads as TGCGCCAGCAGCTTGGAAGGGGGAAATAACTATGGCTACACCTTC. Using reference TRBV5-1 and TRBJ1-2 for the parts outside the CDR3, the full variable domain is KAGVTQTPRYLIKTRGQQVTLSCSPISGHRSVSWYQQTPGQGLQFLFEYFSETQRNKGNFPGRFSGRQFSNSRSEMNVSTLELGDSALYLCASSLEGGNNYGYTFGSGTRLTVV.

Remarks on this clonotype: A clone one base away is much larger, so this may be a read error. The genes are TRBV6-1 and TRBJ1-6; D gene unclear. The V gene's germline CDR1 is MNHNS and CDR2 SASEGT. The CDR3 consists of 12 residues. The CDR3 loop is CASRFRNSPFHF. The CDR3 bases are TGTGCCAGCCGATTTAGGAATTCACCCTTCCACTTT.

This clonotype is labeled as large. The chain uses TRBV19 and TRBJ2-1; possible D gene TRBD2, 5 bases. The V gene's germline CDR1 is LNHDA and CDR2 SQIVND (reference sequence). The CDR3 runs 11 residues. V was pared by 9 bases and J by 15 bases, with 18 bases between. The CDR3 protein is CASIHRDHPFF. The CDR3 DNA reads TGTGCCAGCATACACCGGGATCATCCGTTCTTC.

There are many counts of this clonotype. The rearrangement joins TRBV6-5 to TRBJ2-7, with a possible D match to TRBD1 (6 bases). The CDR3 covers 16 residues. Trimming took off 6 bases at V and 0 bases at J, with 18 bases between the two ends. Germline CDR1 reads MNHEY; CDR2 reads SVGAGI. The CDR3 region has the DNA TGTGCCAGCAGCCGTGACCGGGACACCCTCTCCTACGAGCAGTACTTC. Translation: CASSRDRDTLSYEQYF.

This chain joins TRBV5-1 and TRBJ2-2; TRBD2 matches at 11 bases. This CDR3 has 16 amino acids. Unmatched junction bases numbered 4, after V lost 0 bases and J lost 6 bases. Germline CDR1 reads SGHRS; CDR2 reads YFSETQ. The CDR3 spells CASSLDRLAGSGELFF. The CDR3 DNA reads as TGCGCCAGCAGCTTGGATCGACTAGCGGGGTCCGGGGAGCTGTTTTTT.

This rearrangement joins TRBV28 to TRBJ2-2; D not resolved. V lost 0 bases and J 4 bases, leaving 6 bases between the germline ends. Per the germline V gene, CDR1 is MDHEN and CDR2 is SYDVKM. The CDR3 runs 14 residues. CDR3 residues: CASSLWVLTGELFF. The CDR3 bases are TGTGCCAGCAGTTTATGGGTCCTCACCGGGGAGCTGTTTTTT.

The CDR3 DNA is TGTGCCAGCAGCTTACTGGATCGTGGGCAGGGCGACGCCGAGCAGTACTTC. Translated, it gives CASSLLDRGQGDAEQYF. This chain links TRBV7-9 with TRBJ2-7, with D maybe TRBD1 (5 bases). Germline V CDR1 and CDR2: SEHNR, FQNEAQ (reference sequence). This CDR3 is 17 amino acids long. The V end was cut by 2 bases, the J end by 6 bases, with 23 bases between.

Within the sample, this clonotype is large (0.1 to 1%). V usage is TRBV19 and J usage is TRBJ2-3; D is perhaps TRBD2 (6 bases). Germline assignment: CDR1 LNHDA and CDR2 SQIVND (reference sequence). CDR3 size: 13 residues. The V end lost 6 bases, the J end lost 2 bases, and 9 bases lay between the germline ends. DNA for the CDR3: TGTGCCAGTAGGGCGGGGACCACAGATACGCAGTATTTT. Amino acids: CASRAGTTDTQYF.

V and J are TRBV6-4 and TRBJ1-6, with D unclear. Trimming took off 3 bases at V and 6 bases at J, with 12 bases between the two ends. Germline loops: CDR1 MRHNA, CDR2 SNTAGT. There are 15 residues in the CDR3. In nucleotides, the CDR3 is TGTGCCAGCAGTGAAACCGGGGAGGGTAATTCACCCCTCCACTTT. The encoded protein is CASSETGEGNSPLHF.

This chain links TRBV4-1 with TRBJ2-2; TRBD1 matches 8 bases. Germline V gene lookup returns CDR1 MGHRA and CDR2 YSYEKL. V was pared by 4 bases and J by 5 bases, with 6 bases of the junction left unmatched. CDR3 size: 15 residues. The DNA for the CDR3 is TGCGCCAGCAGCCCGCAGGGGGCCGCGACCGGGGAGCTGTTTTTT. Its translation: CASSPQGAATGELFF.

The chain uses TRBV5-1 and TRBJ2-3, with 10 bases that match TRBD1. This CDR3 region has 16 residues. With 4 bases clipped from V and 4 bases from J, the junction kept 9 bases outside the gene matches. Germline V gene lookup returns CDR1 SGHRS and CDR2 YFSETQ. The CDR3 DNA is TGCGCCAGCAGCGTGACCGGGACAGGGGTTGCAGATACGCAGTATTTT. Translation gives CASSVTGTGVADTQYF. Variable domain in full (rest from reference TRBV5-1 and TRBJ2-3): KAGVTQTPRYLIKTRGQQVTLSCSPISGHRSVSWYQQTPGQGLQFLFEYFSETQRNKGNFPGRFSGRQFSNSRSEMNVSTLELGDSALYLCASSVTGTGVADTQYFGPGTRLTVL.

J is TRBJ1-2 and V is TRBV19, with 8 bases that match TRBD1. The CDR3 is 15 amino acids. Germline assignment: CDR1 LNHDA and CDR2 SQIVND (reference sequence). V was clipped by 4 bases and J by 7 bases; unmatched bases: 11. The CDR3 DNA reads as TGTGCCAGTAGTACTCTCGGGACAGGACTTAGTGGCTACACCTTC. Residues: CASSTLGTGLSGYTF.

This clonotype was observed a single time. The V and J genes are TRBV10-2 and TRBJ2-3; D might be TRBD2 (7 bases). V lost 6 bases, J lost 5 bases, and 12 bases lay in between. Germline-derived CDR1 and CDR2 are WSHSY and SAAADI. The CDR3 is 13 amino acids. The CDR3 protein is CASSRGALDTQYF. The CDR3 region has the DNA TGCGCCAGCAGCCGGGGGGCTTTAGATACGCAGTATTTT.

V usage is TRBV19 and J usage is TRBJ2-5; tentative D call: TRBD1 (7 bases). The CDR3 contains 15 residues. V gave up 5 bases and J gave up 5 bases, with 18 bases separating them. In germline, CDR1 is LNHDA, CDR2 SQIVND (reference sequence). The CDR3 here is CASSPDREDLETQYF. CDR3 coding DNA: TGTGCCAGTAGTCCAGACAGGGAGGATTTGGAGACCCAGTACTTC.

This chain uses TRBV27 with TRBJ2-1, with 10 bases aligning to TRBD1. V lost 5 bases, J lost 3 bases, and 7 bases stayed unmatched. The CDR3 covers 16 residues. Germline V CDR1 and CDR2: MNHEY, SMNVEV (reference sequence). DNA of the CDR3: TGTGCCAGCAGTCCCGGGACAGGGGTCCGCTACAATGAGCAGTTCTTC. Translation: CASSPGTGVRYNEQFF.